Detailed here is one T cell receptor beta chain. The antigen remains undetermined. Libraries were prepared by immunoSEQ multiplex PCR; TCRdb keeps only in-frame clonotypes and omits some of them. The table shows hundreds of thousands of clones, with about 90% occurring only once. This CDR3 has 17 amino acids. Germline lookup yields CDR1 SGDLS and CDR2 YYNGEE. Trimming removed 4 bases from V and 0 bases from J; junction bases left unmatched: 5. Naive CD8 cells, CD45RO-negative and positively selected for CCR7, excluded terminally differentiated effector memory CD45RA+ cells. This sample stems from a study of shared clonotypes between healthy human individuals. Study-level points and caveats: The low donor count limited represented genetic and exposure-history diversity. Only blood underwent sampling, and tissue repertoires likely differ.

This clonotype was obtained from a man aged 30 to 45 in good health. The sequenced material came from naive CD8+ T cells sorted from blood. The chain uses TRBV9 and TRBJ2-6, with 9 nucleotides matching TRBD2. CDR3 DNA: TGTGCCAGCAGCAATATAGCGGGAGACTCTGGGGCCAACGTCCTGACTTTC. It codes for CASSNIAGDSGANVLTF.